Below, one TCR beta chain is given with its context. Its target antigen remains unknown. No base qualities exist here, and no much larger clone lies one base off it. This sample stems from a study of T cell responses to AZD1222 COVID-19 vaccine (dated by TCRdb to the early 2020s). With regard to the full study: AZD1222 recipients with second doses at about 4 weeks or about 12 weeks were pooled, because spike-specific TCR depth and breadth did not differ between schedules. A total of approximately 230 trial participants underwent TCR sequencing, of whom 207 received two doses of AZD1222 and roughly 25 received two doses of the MenACWY control vaccine. Enrollment into the trials was organized by age into subgroups of 18-55, 56-69 and 70-plus years, and those subgroups contained about 150, 27 and 61 TCR-sequenced participants, respectively.

Sequences MNHNS (CDR1) and SASEGT (CDR2) are obtained from the germline V gene. The V end loses 6 bases and the J end loses 6 bases, and a stretch of 14 bases separates them. From the cysteine up to the phenylalanine, the CDR3 has a length of 13 residues. The CDR3 DNA has 39 bases and is translated from base 1. Read against the paper, the sample's time point label means: baseline before first vaccination. Samples from vaccinated people were obtained from the UK trials COV001 and COV002, which included a single-blind randomized controlled phase 2/3 trial of AZD1222 (ChAdOx1 nCoV-19) in healthy adults. For TCRbeta chain sequencing, PBMC samples were collected from trial participants at day 0 and at day 28 after the second dose. The CDR3 regions of human TCRbeta chains were analyzed by immunosequencing. The study's own analysis went as follows. Repertoire TCRs were checked for matches against a reference library of SARS-CoV-2-specific TCRs that had been generated using the MIRA antigen-specificity platform. Breadth was defined as the fraction of unique TCRs that were SARS-CoV-2-associated. Depth was defined as the fraction of total T cells that were SARS-CoV-2-associated. Using the MIRA data, each spike-specific TCR was assigned both to the spike region to which the TCR was reactive and to a CD4 or CD8 class. Log10-transformed breadth and depth values were compared by one-way ANOVA with Sidak's multiple comparisons tests. Here the immuneACCESS table is served through TCRdb, limited to in-frame sequences with V and J called. Missing clones are a known gap in these copies; in checked studies unresolved V genes cover under half, and the rest lacks a known reason. That table supplies the V and J calls and clone size; D and trimming were determined from the DNA. The sample records under 130,000 clones, around 94% of which are singletons. Jointly, the top ten make up 2% to 2.5% of the sample.

Beyond this particular receptor, the publication reports: Nearly half of unique spike-specific TCRs reportedly recognized epitopes outside regions mutated in the B.1.351 and B.1.1.7 variants. CD4 TCRs associated with the vaccine covered the entire spike protein, and the dominant responses were in regions 160-218 and 743-854. After two AZD1222 doses, spike-specific TCR breadth and depth were significantly higher than at day 0 and than in MenACWY recipients. The 56-69-year group was small, and its depth increase did not reach significance, likely because of low power. Only a handful of AZD1222 recipients were SARS-CoV-2 seropositive at baseline, limiting conclusions about previously exposed vaccinees. Because no day 14 peak-response samples were available, repertoires were characterized only after the peak T cell response. Most participants were white British and females outnumbered males, and the authors suggested that clonal diversity may have been underestimated.

The sequences come from peripheral blood, collected on day 0 of AZD1222 vaccination. The rearrangement combines TRBV6-1 with TRBJ1-2, and possibly TRBD1, on 6 matching bases. This clonotype was obtained from an adult in good health. CDR3 protein: CASRPQGLDGYTF. The DNA reads as follows: TGTGCCAGCAGACCCCAGGGGTTGGATGGCTACACCTTC.